These T cell receptor beta chains were read from a single sample in a study of long-term antiretroviral therapy in people with HIV. Measured with immunoSEQ multiplex PCR; TCRdb has only the in-frame clones, and not every one. The sample carries approximately 10,000 clones, around 80% recorded once. The source was unsorted PBMCs, collected roughly 7 years after starting antiretroviral therapy. Receptor source: a man in his fifties with HIV. CDR3s include the opening cysteine and the closing phenylalanine or tryptophan. The D gene is left open where the match is weak. Clone size, where shown, is once, few, many, or a class for clones that have expanded.

d_call	clone_size	v_call	j_call	cdr3_aa	cdr3_nt
.	once	TRBV7-9	TRBJ2-2	CASSRDGGELFF	TGTGCCAGCAGCCGGGACGGCGGGGAGCTGTTTTTT
TRBD2	.	TRBV6-1	TRBJ2-2	CAIKGGAGELFF	TGTGCCATCAAGGGAGGGGCCGGGGAGCTGTTTTTT
TRBD1	.	TRBV7-9	TRBJ2-7	CASSLVGQGYEQYF	TGTGCCAGCAGCTTAGTCGGACAGGGCTACGAGCAGTACTTC
.	.	TRBV11-2	TRBJ2-7	CASSLVRASIEQYF	TGTGCCAGCAGCTTAGTTAGAGCGTCCATCGAGCAGTACTTC
.	few	TRBV7-3	TRBJ2-7	CAYLPRDLTTYEQYF	TGTGCCTACCTACCACGGGACTTAACAACCTACGAGCAGTACTTC
.	.	TRBV30	TRBJ1-1	CAWSLTPGFEAFF	TGTGCCTGGAGTTTGACCCCCGGGTTTGAAGCTTTCTTT
.	.	TRBV5-1	TRBJ1-1	CASRRMNTEAFF	TGCGCCAGCAGAAGAATGAACACTGAAGCTTTCTTT
.	.	TRBV27	TRBJ2-7	CASSQGGVYEQYF	TGTGCCAGCAGCCAGGGGGGAGTCTACGAGCAGTACTTC
.	once	TRBV11-3	TRBJ2-2	CASSFLSGELFF	TGTGCCAGCAGCTTCCTCTCAGGGGAGCTGTTTTTT
TRBD2	.	TRBV5-1	TRBJ2-1	CASSFGAGGYNEQFF	TGCGCCAGCAGCTTCGGAGCGGGGGGGTACAATGAGCAGTTCTTC
TRBD1	.	TRBV7-9	TRBJ1-4	CASSLGGTDQEKLFF	TGTGCCAGCAGCTTAGGAGGGACAGACCAGGAAAAACTGTTTTTT
.	few	TRBV7-6	TRBJ1-5	CASSVGPDSNQPQHF	TGTGCCAGCAGCGTAGGGCCAGATAGCAATCAGCCCCAGCATTTT
TRBD1	once	TRBV7-9	TRBJ1-5	CASSLNTGVNQPQHF	TGTGCCAGCAGCCTAAACACAGGGGTTAATCAGCCCCAGCATTTT
.	once	TRBV6-6	TRBJ1-1	CASSYREDTEAFF	TGTGCCAGCAGTTATCGGGAGGACACTGAAGCTTTCTTT
TRBD1	.	TRBV6-5	TRBJ2-7	CASSLRQGYEQYF	TGTGCCAGCAGCCTTCGACAGGGCTACGAGCAGTACTTC
.	.	TRBV27	TRBJ2-7	CASSLGPSYEQYF	TGTGCCAGCAGTCTGGGGCCTTCCTACGAGCAGTACTTC
TRBD1	.	TRBV9	TRBJ2-7	CASSPHGQGVSYEQYF	TGTGCCAGCAGCCCTCACGGACAGGGGGTTAGCTACGAGCAGTACTTC
.	.	TRBV19	TRBJ2-3	CASSSPWGLGTDTQYF	TGTGCCAGTAGTTCCCCCTGGGGCTTGGGCACAGATACGCAGTATTTT
.	.	TRBV20-1	TRBJ2-3	CSASPDLSEYF	TGCAGTGCTAGCCCGGACTTGTCAGAGTATTTT
TRBD1	.	TRBV5-4	TRBJ1-2	CASSPGTGGYGYTF	TGTGCCAGCAGCCCAGGGACAGGGGGCTATGGCTACACCTTC
.	.	TRBV5-1	TRBJ1-2	CASSSAGIPNYGYTF	TGCGCCAGCAGCTCAGCAGGAATACCTAACTATGGCTACACCTTC
.	.	TRBV7-9	TRBJ2-3	CASSFGGALMDTQYF	TGTGCCAGCAGCTTCGGAGGGGCTTTGATGGATACGCAGTATTTT
TRBD1	.	TRBV6-5	TRBJ2-7	CASSYARTGVYEQYF	TGTGCCAGCAGTTACGCCCGGACAGGGGTGTACGAGCAGTACTTC
TRBD1	.	TRBV6-5	TRBJ1-2	CASSYNRDRGTYGYTF	TGTGCCAGCAGTTACAATAGGGACAGGGGCACCTATGGCTACACCTTC
.	.	TRBV5-1	TRBJ2-5	CASSFVHQETQYF	TGCGCCAGCAGCTTCGTACACCAAGAGACCCAGTACTTC
TRBD1	.	TRBV9	TRBJ2-1	CASSDPTGGIYEQFF	TGTGCCAGCAGCGATCCGACAGGGGGCATATATGAGCAGTTCTTC
TRBD2	.	TRBV7-6	TRBJ2-2	CASSLDGGAANTGELFF	TGTGCCAGCAGCTTAGACGGGGGGGCCGCGAACACCGGGGAGCTGTTTTTT
.	.	TRBV2	TRBJ2-5	CASSEDGEAVVETQYF	TGTGCCAGCAGTGAGGACGGGGAGGCGGTGGTTGAGACCCAGTACTTC
.	.	TRBV19	TRBJ2-7	CASSTRDGWIYEQYF	TGTGCCAGTAGTACACGGGACGGTTGGATCTACGAGCAGTACTTC
.	.	TRBV5-1	TRBJ1-2	CASSLAGHGYTF	TGCGCCAGCAGCTTGGCAGGGCATGGCTACACCTTC
.	.	TRBV10-1	TRBJ2-7	CASSGRDGSYEQYF	TGCGCCAGCAGCGGCCGGGACGGATCCTACGAGCAGTACTTC
.	.	TRBV10-2	TRBJ1-4	CASSTSATNEKLFF	TGCGCCAGCTCGACATCTGCAACTAATGAAAAACTGTTTTTT
.	.	TRBV5-4	TRBJ2-3	CASSLPQQESSTDTQYF	TGTGCCAGCAGCTTACCTCAACAGGAATCGAGCACAGATACGCAGTATTTT
.	.	TRBV27	TRBJ1-1	CASSPGVSNTEAFF	TGTGCCAGCAGTCCAGGGGTTTCGAACACTGAAGCTTTCTTT
.	few	TRBV6-1	TRBJ1-1	CASTLTELNTEAFF	TGTGCCAGCACTTTGACAGAATTGAACACTGAAGCTTTCTTT
TRBD1	.	TRBV7-9	TRBJ1-2	CASSQDRADGYTF	TGTGCCAGCAGCCAAGACAGGGCCGATGGCTACACCTTC
TRBD2	.	TRBV10-3	TRBJ2-1	CAISELLAGEQFF	TGTGCCATCAGTGAGTTATTAGCGGGGGAGCAGTTCTTC
.	.	TRBV19	TRBJ1-5	CASSIGGIDQPQHF	TGTGCCAGTAGTATAGGGGGCATCGATCAGCCCCAGCATTTT
.	.	TRBV5-6	TRBJ2-7	CASSLDGSSYEQYF	TGTGCCAGCAGCTTGGACGGGTCCTCCTACGAGCAGTACTTC
.	.	TRBV13	TRBJ1-6	CASSRAGQPNSPLHF	TGTGCCAGCAGCCGAGCCGGACAGCCTAATTCACCCCTCCACTTT
.	.	TRBV19	TRBJ1-2	CASSIQGTTEDYGYTF	TGTGCCAGTAGTATACAGGGCACGACGGAAGACTATGGCTACACCTTC
.	.	TRBV7-9	TRBJ2-2	CASSPVGTANTGELFF	TGTGCCAGCAGCCCAGTGGGCACCGCGAACACCGGGGAGCTGTTTTTT
.	.	TRBV20-1	TRBJ2-7	CSARQLDEQYF	TGCAGTGCTCGCCAACTTGACGAGCAGTACTTC
.	.	TRBV27	TRBJ2-2	CASSLTGHTGELFF	TGTGCCAGCAGTTTAACAGGGCACACCGGGGAGCTGTTTTTT
.	few	TRBV13	TRBJ1-2	CASSWPEEGDYGYTF	TGTGCCAGCAGCTGGCCTGAGGAGGGGGACTATGGCTACACCTTC